This T cell receptor (beta chain) comes out of a study of T-cell reconstitution after alpha-beta-depleted transplantation in children. This clonotype was seen repeatedly, ten times or more. The trim removed 5 bases at V and 8 bases at J, leaving 8 bases unmatched. The CDR3 has 15 amino acids. It was with unique molecular identifiers that the TCRbeta library was prepared. One entry per CDR3 protein results from TCRdb running MiXCR on the PCR reads. The data show 500,000 to 650,000 distinct CDR3 sequences, 10% to 15% seen once. The sequencing here drew on PBMCs, mostly from graft donor cells, taken 360 days after TCRalphabeta/CD19-depleted stem cell transplant. This receptor was identified in a male patient younger than 18 who had a stem cell transplant for acute myeloid leukemia, so the T cells may come from the graft donor. The chain recombines TRBV12-3 or TRBV12-4 with TRBJ2-2, with TRBD2 matching 10 bases. The CDR3 protein is CASSQAGGPGGELFF. The CDR3 coding sequence is TGTGCCAGCAGTCAAGCGGGAGGGCCGGGGGGGGAGCTGTTTTTT.